This T cell receptor (beta chain) was obtained from a study of human T cells and chemical hapten exposure. Trimming took 5 bases from V and 2 from J, leaving 7 bases between them. CDR1 and CDR2 (germline): SGHNT, YYREEE (reference sequence). This CDR3 spans 12 amino acids. This clonotype was detected a few times. As for time point: patch test 3, about 24 weeks after DPC sensitization. Treatment of the sample: therapeutic diphenylcyclopropenone sensitization with weekly scalp DPC. TCRdb itself ran the RACE reads through MiXCR, one entry per CDR3 protein. Of about 160,000 distinct CDR3 sequences listed, 25% to 30% are singletons.

This chain connects TRBV5-4 to TRBJ2-5; D could derive from TRBD1 or TRBD2 (5 bases each). Sequenced material: whole blood, taken in connection with sensitization to the hapten diphenylcyclopropenone (DPC). This clonotype originated in a woman aged 18-29 years with alopecia areata. Some clones in this sample may be carry-over from other donors' samples. The CDR3 sequence: CASRGPQETQYF. The CDR3 DNA is TGTGCCAGCAGGGGACCACAAGAGACCCAGTACTTC.